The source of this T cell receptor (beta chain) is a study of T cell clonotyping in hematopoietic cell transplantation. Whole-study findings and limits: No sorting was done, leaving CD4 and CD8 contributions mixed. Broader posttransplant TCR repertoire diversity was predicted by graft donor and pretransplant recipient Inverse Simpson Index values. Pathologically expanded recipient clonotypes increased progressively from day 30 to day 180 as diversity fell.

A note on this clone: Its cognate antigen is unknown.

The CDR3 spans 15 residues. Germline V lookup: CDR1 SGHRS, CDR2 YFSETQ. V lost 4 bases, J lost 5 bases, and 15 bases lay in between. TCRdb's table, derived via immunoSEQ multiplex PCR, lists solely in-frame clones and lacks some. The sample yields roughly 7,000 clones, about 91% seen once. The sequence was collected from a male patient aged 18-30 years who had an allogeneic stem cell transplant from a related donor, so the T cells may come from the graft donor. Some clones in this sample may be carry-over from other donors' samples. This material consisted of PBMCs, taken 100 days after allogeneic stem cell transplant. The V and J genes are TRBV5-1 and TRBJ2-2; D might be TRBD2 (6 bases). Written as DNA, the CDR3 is TGCGCCAGCAGCGCGGGGCAGAGTGGGACCGGGGAGCTGTTTTTT. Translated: CASSAGQSGTGELFF.